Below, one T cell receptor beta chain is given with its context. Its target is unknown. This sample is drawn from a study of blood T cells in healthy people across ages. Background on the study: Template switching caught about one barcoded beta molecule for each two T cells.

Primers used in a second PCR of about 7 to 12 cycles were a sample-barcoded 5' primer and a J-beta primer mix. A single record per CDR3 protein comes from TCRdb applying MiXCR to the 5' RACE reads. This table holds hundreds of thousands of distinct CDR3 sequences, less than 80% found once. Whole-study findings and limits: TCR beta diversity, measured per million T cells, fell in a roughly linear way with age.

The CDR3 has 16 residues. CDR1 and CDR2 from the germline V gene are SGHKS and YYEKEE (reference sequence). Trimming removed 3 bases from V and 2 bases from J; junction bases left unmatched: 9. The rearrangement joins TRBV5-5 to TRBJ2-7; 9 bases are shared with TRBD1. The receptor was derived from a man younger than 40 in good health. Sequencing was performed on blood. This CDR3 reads CASSSDRTGATYEQYF. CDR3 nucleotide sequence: TGTGCCAGCAGCTCTGATAGGACAGGGGCTACCTACGAGCAGTACTTC.